This T cell receptor beta chain appears in the sequencing data of a study of blood T cell repertoires in COVID-19. Overall study: Samples came from the United States, Italy and Spain, spanning acute and convalescent COVID-19.

Using immunoSEQ multiplex PCR, the repertoire was profiled, and TCRdb retains in-frame clones only, with some absent. The sample includes 300,000 to 450,000 clones, more than 70% of them seen just once. Enrollees, roughly 18 to 95 years old, lived in about two dozen US areas. Allocation to cohorts depended on clinical history reported by the participants. Germline CDR1 MNHEY, CDR2 SVGEGT. CDR3 length equals 18 residues. Deletions cut 4 bases from V and 3 bases from J, with 22 bases between. The specimen sequenced was PBMCs or T cells enriched from blood (not recorded which). V gene TRBV6-2 or TRBV6-3 combines with J gene TRBJ1-5, with D possibly being TRBD1 (6 bases). The sequence was collected from a woman in her 30s who had been exposed to COVID-19. The CDR3, as DNA: TGTGCCAGCAGTTTACACAGAGGGGGGGCTCGTCTCAATCAGCCCCAGCATTTT. Translating it yields CASSLHRGGARLNQPQHF.